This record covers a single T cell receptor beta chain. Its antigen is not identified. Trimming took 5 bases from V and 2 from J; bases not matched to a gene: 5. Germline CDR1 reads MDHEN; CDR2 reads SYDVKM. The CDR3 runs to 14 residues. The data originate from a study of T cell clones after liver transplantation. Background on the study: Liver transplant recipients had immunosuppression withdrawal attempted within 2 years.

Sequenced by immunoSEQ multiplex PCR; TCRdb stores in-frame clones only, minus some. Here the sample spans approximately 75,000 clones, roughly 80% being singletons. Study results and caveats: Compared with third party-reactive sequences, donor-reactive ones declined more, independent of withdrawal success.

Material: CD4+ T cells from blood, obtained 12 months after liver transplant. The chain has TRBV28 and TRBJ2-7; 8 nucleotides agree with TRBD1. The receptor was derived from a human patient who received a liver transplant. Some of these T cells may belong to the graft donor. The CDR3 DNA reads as TGTGCCAGCAGTCCGGGGGACAGGACCTACGAGCAGTACTTC. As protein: CASSPGDRTYEQYF.